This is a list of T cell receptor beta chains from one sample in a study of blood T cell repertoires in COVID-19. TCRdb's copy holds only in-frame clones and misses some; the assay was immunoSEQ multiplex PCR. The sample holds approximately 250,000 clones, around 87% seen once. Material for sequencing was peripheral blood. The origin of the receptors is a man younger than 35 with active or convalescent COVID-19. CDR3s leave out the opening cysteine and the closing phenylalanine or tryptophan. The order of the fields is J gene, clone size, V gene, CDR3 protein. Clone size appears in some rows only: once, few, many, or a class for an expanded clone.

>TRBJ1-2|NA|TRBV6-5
ASRGAGTGGRGYT
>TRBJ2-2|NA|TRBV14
ASSSTGYAGELF
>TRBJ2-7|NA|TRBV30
AWSEIGGIYEQY
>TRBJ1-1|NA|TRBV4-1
ASSQIPGHEAF
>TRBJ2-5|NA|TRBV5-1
ASSPGPLRETQY
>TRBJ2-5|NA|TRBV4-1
ASSRLAVETQY
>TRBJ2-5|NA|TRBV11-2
ASSGSSQRGETQY
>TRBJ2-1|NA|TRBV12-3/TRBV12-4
ASMGGEQF
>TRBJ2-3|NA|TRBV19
ASSMGHRDTQY
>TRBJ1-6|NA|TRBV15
ATSRQGGALH
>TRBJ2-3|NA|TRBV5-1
ASSGGQGAPDTQY
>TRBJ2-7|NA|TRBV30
AWSPGTDLNEQY
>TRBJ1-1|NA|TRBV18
ASSPVPGQGAGTEAF
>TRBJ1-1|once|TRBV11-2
ASSLDSYTEAF
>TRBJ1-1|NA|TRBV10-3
AISEGGATEAF
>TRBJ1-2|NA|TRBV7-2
ASSLGGSGGGYT
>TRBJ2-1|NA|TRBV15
ATSRAGSGRNEQF
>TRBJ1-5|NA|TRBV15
ATSRDREQDQH
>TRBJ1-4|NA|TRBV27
ASSRSGTGGVAEKLF
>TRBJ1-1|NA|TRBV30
ALMNTEAF
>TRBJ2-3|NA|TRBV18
ASSPGDTQY
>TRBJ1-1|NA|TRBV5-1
ASSDRDRGWEAEAF
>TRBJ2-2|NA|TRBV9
ASSGLGEAELF
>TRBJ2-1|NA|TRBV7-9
ASSSTSGGAWEQF
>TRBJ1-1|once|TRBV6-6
ASSSTRTGWTEAF
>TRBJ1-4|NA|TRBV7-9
ASSNRDRGRYNEKLF
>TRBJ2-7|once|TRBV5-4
ASSPRFQRGPLSGEQY
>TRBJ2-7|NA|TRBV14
ASSQRTDYEQY
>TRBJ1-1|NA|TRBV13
ASSSDRDEAF
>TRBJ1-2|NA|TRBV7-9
ASSGQDLYGYT
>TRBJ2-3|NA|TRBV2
ASSVVSGGTQY
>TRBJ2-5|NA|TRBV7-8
ASGEETQY
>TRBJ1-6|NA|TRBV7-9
ASSLARTGGTNSPLH
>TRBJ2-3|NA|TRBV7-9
ASSLARGGDTDTQY
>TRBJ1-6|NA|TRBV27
ASKFRENNSPLH
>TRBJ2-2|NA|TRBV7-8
ASSPDTGELF
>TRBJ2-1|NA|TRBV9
ASRGGASENNEQF
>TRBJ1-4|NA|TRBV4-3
ASSPQATNEKLF
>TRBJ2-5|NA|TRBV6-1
ASSEPGQAETQY
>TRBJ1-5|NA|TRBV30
AWSEGGGNQPQH
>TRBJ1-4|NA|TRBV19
ASNRQGSEKLF
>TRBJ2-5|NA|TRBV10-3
AISRDSQQETQY
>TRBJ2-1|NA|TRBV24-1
ATSRADNEQF
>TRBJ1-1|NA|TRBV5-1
ASSRDREGGEAF
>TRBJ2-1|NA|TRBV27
ASRAGGNEQF
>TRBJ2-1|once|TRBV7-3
ASSLGQGDMNEQF
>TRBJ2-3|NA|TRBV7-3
ASSPPGQERDTQY
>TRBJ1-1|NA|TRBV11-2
ASSPELTNTEAF